The 25 T cell receptor beta chains below were found in one sample sequenced in a study of CD8+ T cells in alopecia areata. The treatment denotes: oral pan-JAK inhibitor, 5-10 mg twice daily. cDNA reverse transcribed from extracted RNA served as the sequencing template. The method was immunoSEQ multiplex PCR; TCRdb's version includes in-frame clones alone and lacks a portion of them. In the table there are 200,000 to 250,000 clones, about 57% of which are singletons. Sequencing used CD4+ T cells sorted from blood, obtained at week 4, from a patient treated with tofacitinib. The receptors originated from a human donor with alopecia areata.

By proportion, this clone is medium-sized (0.01 to 0.1%). The chain recombines TRBV29-1 with TRBJ1-4; 7 bases fit TRBD1. The V segment lost 7 bases and the J segment 5 bases; nucleotides outside the gene matches: 4. This CDR3 contains 12 residues. Germline V gives CDR1 SQVTM, CDR2 ANQGSEA. Here the CDR3 reads CSAVRGNEKLFF. The DNA for the CDR3 is TGCAGCGCCGTCAGGGGGAATGAAAAACTGTTTTTT.

J is TRBJ2-5 and V is TRBV10-2, with 8 nucleotides matching TRBD2. CDR3 length equals 15 residues. Trimming removed 7 bases from V and 1 base from J; junction bases left unmatched: 8. Germline CDR1 and CDR2: WSHSY and SAAADI. The CDR3 bases are TGCGCCAGCATCTTGAGCGGGGGCCTCCAAGAGACCCAGTACTTC. It specifies CASILSGGLQETQYF.

V and J are TRBV30 and TRBJ2-7, with 9 bases identical to TRBD1. Unmatched junction bases numbered 6, after V lost 8 bases and J lost 1 base. There are 13 residues in the CDR3. CDR1 and CDR2 (germline): GTSNPN, SVGIG (reference sequence). In DNA, the CDR3 is TGTGCCGGAGGGACAGGGTCATCCTACGAGCAGTACTTC. Residues: CAGGTGSSYEQYF.

This clone was observed once. V usage is TRBV30 and J usage is TRBJ1-5; TRBD1 might be the D (5 bases). V was shortened by 0 bases and J by 6 bases, with 12 bases between the two germline ends. The CDR3 loop spans 14 amino acids. CDR1 is GTSNPN and CDR2 is SVGIG in the germline V gene (reference sequence). CDR3 nucleotide sequence: TGTGCCTGGAGTGTATCAGGGACGGGTCAGCCCCAGCATTTT. Protein sequence: CAWSVSGTGQPQHF.

The chain joins TRBV29-1 to TRBJ1-1, with 7 bases aligning to TRBD1. V lost 3 bases to trimming and J lost 8 bases; unmatched junction nucleotides: 6. Germline loops: CDR1 SQVTM, CDR2 ANQGSEA. This CDR3 has 12 amino acids. The CDR3 spells CSVERGGREAFF. CDR3 in DNA: TGCAGCGTTGAGCGAGGGGGCAGGGAAGCTTTCTTT.

This clone was recorded a few times. This chain joins TRBV10-3 and TRBJ2-3, with unresolved D. V lost 3 bases and J lost 1, with 11 bases in between. CDR1 and CDR2 from the germline V gene are ENHRY and SYGVKD. This CDR3 spans 15 amino acids. The CDR3: CAISDGPQGTDTQYF. CDR3 nucleotides: TGTGCCATCAGTGACGGCCCCCAGGGCACAGATACGCAGTATTTT.

The rearrangement links TRBV9 to TRBJ2-7; D possibly corresponds to TRBD2 (6 bases). Trimming left V 0 bases short and J 5 bases short, with 12 bases between. Germline lookup yields CDR1 SGDLS and CDR2 YYNGEE. The CDR3 length is 14 residues. The CDR3 region has the DNA TGTGCCAGCAGCGTAGGAGGAGGGTTTGACGAGCAGTACTTC. Translation gives CASSVGGGFDEQYF. The complete variable domain, with remaining parts taken from reference TRBV9 and TRBJ2-7, reads DSGVTQTPKHLITATGQRVTLRCSPRSGDLSVYWYQQSLDQGLQFLIQYYNGEERAKGNILERFSAQQFPDLHSELNLSSLELGDSALYFCASSVGGGFDEQYFGPGTRLTVT.

The chain carries TRBV9 and TRBJ2-7, with 11 bases aligning to TRBD1. The CDR3 runs 16 residues. V shed 4 bases, J shed 6 bases, and the junction held 12 bases outside the gene matches. Germline V gives CDR1 SGDLS, CDR2 YYNGEE. In DNA form, the CDR3 reads TGTGCCAGCAGCCCACTCAGGACAGGGGGCGTATCCGAGCAGTACTTC. Its translation: CASSPLRTGGVSEQYF.

This chain connects TRBV2 to TRBJ1-4; a weak D match, TRBD1 (6 bases). The CDR3 has 15 amino acids. The V gene lost 8 bases and the J gene lost 7 bases, with 20 bases spanning the gap. The germline CDR1 and CDR2 sequences are SNHLY and FYNNEI. The CDR3 DNA sequence: TGTGCCAGCCAAATGGGGGGGCTGAGTGGTGAAAAACTGTTTTTT. As protein: CASQMGGLSGEKLFF.

The genes are TRBV30 and TRBJ1-1; no clear D gene. V was trimmed by 3 bases and J by 2 bases, leaving 10 bases between them. The CDR3 spans 13 residues. In germline, CDR1 is GTSNPN, CDR2 SVGIG (reference sequence). CDR3 nucleotide sequence: TGTGCCTGGAGCCTAGAGAAAAACACTGAAGCTTTCTTT. Residues: CAWSLEKNTEAFF. Supplemented by reference TRBV30 and TRBJ1-1, the full variable domain reads SQTIHQWPATLVQPVGSPLSLECTVEGTSNPNLYWYRQAAGRGLQLLFYSVGIGQISSEVPQNLSASRPQDRQFILSSKKLLLSDSGFYLCAWSLEKNTEAFFGQGTRLTVV.

This clone turned up a few times. This chain connects TRBV30 to TRBJ1-1, with 8 bases identical to TRBD1. CDR3 length: 14 amino acids. J was trimmed by 5 bases and V by 2 bases; bases with no gene match: 7. CDR1 GTSNPN and CDR2 SVGIG come from the germline V gene (reference sequence). CDR3 DNA sequence: TGTGCCTGGAGTACAACAGGGGGAGGTACTGAAGCTTTCTTT. This encodes CAWSTTGGGTEAFF.

The chain carries TRBV5-1 and TRBJ2-3; 8 nucleotides match TRBD1. Germline V CDR1 and CDR2: SGHRS, YFSETQ. V trimming: 4 bases; J trimming: 4 bases; junction bases outside the gene matches: 8. The CDR3 extends over 15 amino acids. The CDR3 protein is CASSPQGAPADTQYF. DNA for the CDR3: TGCGCCAGCAGCCCCCAGGGGGCACCCGCAGATACGCAGTATTTT.

DNA for the CDR3: TGCAGTTCGGGGGGGATGAGGCAGTTCTTC. This translates into CSSGGMRQFF. The chain couples TRBV20-1 to TRBJ2-1; TRBD2 agrees at 8 bases. After removal of 8 bases from V and 12 bases from J, the junction contained 6 bases not matched to a gene. Germline values: CDR1 DFQATT, CDR2 SNEGSKA (reference sequence). The CDR3 is 10 residues long.

This chain connects TRBV30 to TRBJ1-2, with 8 nucleotides matching TRBD1. J was trimmed by 4 bases and V by 2 bases; bases with no gene match: 6. This CDR3 is built from 14 residues. Germline V gives CDR1 GTSNPN, CDR2 SVGIG (reference sequence). In nucleotides, the CDR3 is TGTGCCTGGAGTAATCCAGGGGGCGGCTATGGCTACACCTTC. Its protein product is CAWSNPGGGYGYTF.

This sequence joins TRBV29-1 and TRBJ2-7; D may be TRBD1 (6 bases). The CDR3 spans 13 residues. V was shortened by 6 bases and J by 3 bases, with 15 bases between the two germline ends. Germline V lookup: CDR1 SQVTM, CDR2 ANQGSEA. The CDR3 protein is CSVKQGPNYEQYF. The DNA for the CDR3 is TGCAGCGTGAAACAGGGCCCCAACTACGAGCAGTACTTC.

The V gene is TRBV29-1, the J gene TRBJ2-3, with D unclear. The V gene's germline CDR1 is SQVTM and CDR2 ANQGSEA. The CDR3 loop spans 11 amino acids. The ends were cut back, 2 bases at V and 4 bases at J, with 4 bases in the middle. The CDR3 is CSVELSDTQYF. The CDR3 DNA sequence: TGCAGCGTTGAACTTTCAGATACGCAGTATTTT.

The V gene is TRBV4-1, the J gene TRBJ1-4; TRBD1 matches 9 bases. Germline V gives CDR1 MGHRA, CDR2 YSYEKL. The CDR3 spans 15 residues. The V gene end was trimmed by 2 bases and the J gene end by 2 bases; junction bases not matched to a gene: 0. CDR3 DNA sequence: TGCGCCAGCAGCCAAACAGGGGGCACTAATGAAAAACTGTTTTTT. It codes for CASSQTGGTNEKLFF.

The rearrangement links TRBV19 to TRBJ1-2, with a weak D call TRBD1 (6 bases). Germline CDR1 reads LNHDA; CDR2 reads SQIVND (reference sequence). The CDR3 extends over 12 amino acids. V lost 8 bases, J lost 8 bases, and 15 bases lay in between. The chain's CDR3 is CASERGIEGYTF. CDR3 DNA: TGTGCCAGTGAGAGGGGGATAGAGGGCTACACCTTC.

In its sample, this clone was seen many times. V is TRBV5-1 and J is TRBJ2-5; D not certain. The V end lost 2 bases, the J end lost 1 base, and 9 bases lay between the germline ends. The CDR3 runs 14 residues. Germline V lookup: CDR1 SGHRS, CDR2 YFSETQ. The CDR3 nucleotides read TGCGCCAGCAGCTTTAGGGCGGTCCAAGAGACCCAGTACTTC. It yields the protein CASSFRAVQETQYF.

V is TRBV4-3 and J is TRBJ1-5, with D possibly being TRBD1 (6 bases). V was pared by 0 bases and J by 6 bases, with 21 bases between. The CDR3 covers 18 residues. The germline V gene encodes CDR1 LGHNA and CDR2 YSLEER. CDR3 sequence: CASSQDPSVTGATQPQHF. CDR3 coding DNA: TGCGCCAGCAGCCAAGATCCCAGTGTGACGGGGGCGACTCAGCCCCAGCATTTT.

J is TRBJ1-6 and V is TRBV4-3; D remains ambiguous. Trimming stripped 1 base from V and 7 bases from J, with 11 bases between. Germline V CDR1 and CDR2: LGHNA, YSLEER. The CDR3 loop spans 15 amino acids. CDR3 protein: CASSQVGVGNSPLHF. As DNA, the CDR3 is TGCGCCAGCAGCCAAGTTGGGGTTGGGAATTCACCCCTCCACTTT.

There are a few counts of this clone. The sample carries other DNA sequences with the same CDR3. The rearrangement uses TRBV29-1 and TRBJ2-1; D may be TRBD1 (6 bases). This CDR3 region has 14 residues. From germline, CDR1 is SQVTM and CDR2 ANQGSEA. Trimming took off 3 bases at V and 2 bases at J, with 11 bases between the two ends. The CDR3 loop is CSVEGRGAYNEQFF. CDR3 DNA sequence: TGCAGCGTTGAGGGCAGGGGAGCCTACAATGAGCAGTTCTTC.

In this sample, this clone turned up a few times. The chain uses TRBV29-1 and TRBJ2-1; perhaps TRBD1 as D (6 bases). Trimming stripped 7 bases from V and 6 bases from J, with 19 bases between. The germline V gene has CDR1 SQVTM and CDR2 ANQGSEA. This CDR3 is built from 14 residues. CDR3: CSAGSGTKFNEQFF. The CDR3 bases are TGCAGCGCTGGATCTGGGACAAAATTCAATGAGCAGTTCTTC.

The chain recombines TRBV23-1 with TRBJ1-1; D is ambiguous. TRBV23-1 is recorded as an ORF, its role being uncertain. The CDR3 covers 15 residues. V lost 0 bases and J 1 base, leaving 9 bases between the germline ends. This CDR3 is CASSQSGRRNTEAFF. Here the CDR3 DNA reads TGCGCCAGCAGTCAATCGGGAAGGAGGAACACTGAAGCTTTCTTT.

In its sample, this clone was seen a few times. In DNA form, the CDR3 reads TGTGCCAGCCAATTGACAGGGTCCCATCAGCCCCAGCATTTT. Translated: CASQLTGSHQPQHF. This rearrangement joins TRBV6-1 to TRBJ1-5; TRBD1 agrees at 7 bases. The CDR3 consists of 14 residues. Losses at the gene ends were 8 bases for V and 5 bases for J; bases not matched to a gene: 9. CDR1 and CDR2 from the germline V gene are MNHNS and SASEGT.